The clone carrying this TCR beta chain has a count of ten or more. This specimen comes from a study of identical twins. TCRdb ran MiXCR on the 5' RACE reads and lists one entry per CDR3 protein. Of a few hundred thousand distinct CDR3 sequences listed, approximately 18% are singletons. This CDR3 has 15 amino acids. CDR1 is DFQATT, CDR2 SNEGSKA, per germline (reference sequence). Trimming shortened V by 5 bases and J by 7 bases, and 20 bases separated the two germline ends. The TCR comes from a man in his fifties or sixties in good health. J is TRBJ2-2 and V is TRBV20-1, with D perhaps matching TRBD1 (5 bases). Sequenced sample: naive T cells sorted from blood. The chain's CDR3 is CSARTRGTASGELFF. CDR3 coding DNA: TGCAGTGCTCGTACAAGGGGAACGGCAAGCGGGGAGCTGTTTTTT.